The present T cell receptor (beta chain) was sequenced within a study of blood T cells in healthy people across ages. The sample providers were healthy Caucasian people from Russia, aged about 6 to 100. A sample-barcoded 5' primer and a J-beta primer mix were used in a second PCR of roughly 7 to 12 cycles. Each CDR3 protein gets one entry after TCRdb re-called the 5' RACE reads with MiXCR. The sample has over a million distinct CDR3 sequences; roughly two fifths are singletons. CDR3 length equals 15 residues. Trimming at V came to 5 bases and at J to 6 bases, leaving 7 bases not matched to a gene. CDR1 and CDR2 from the germline V gene are MNHEY and SVGEGT.

Sequencing was done on a sample of blood. V usage is TRBV6-2 or TRBV6-3 and J usage is TRBJ2-1; 10 nucleotides agree with TRBD1. This receptor was taken from a woman aged 18-29 years in good health. CDR3 nucleotide sequence: TGTGCCAGCAGTCCCGGGACAGGGGATTCCAATGAGCAGTTCTTC. It yields the protein CASSPGTGDSNEQFF.